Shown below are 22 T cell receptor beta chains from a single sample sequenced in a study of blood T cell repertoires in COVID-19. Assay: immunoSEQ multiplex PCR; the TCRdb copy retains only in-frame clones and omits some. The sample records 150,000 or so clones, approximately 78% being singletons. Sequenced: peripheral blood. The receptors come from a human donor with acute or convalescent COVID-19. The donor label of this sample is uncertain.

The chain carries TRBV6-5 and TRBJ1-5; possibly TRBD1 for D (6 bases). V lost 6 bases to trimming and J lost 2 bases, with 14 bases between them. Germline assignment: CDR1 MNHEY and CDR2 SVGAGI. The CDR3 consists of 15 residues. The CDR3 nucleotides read TGTGCCAGCAGACCAACAGGGAAGGGCAATCAGCCCCAGCATTTT. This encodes CASRPTGKGNQPQHF.

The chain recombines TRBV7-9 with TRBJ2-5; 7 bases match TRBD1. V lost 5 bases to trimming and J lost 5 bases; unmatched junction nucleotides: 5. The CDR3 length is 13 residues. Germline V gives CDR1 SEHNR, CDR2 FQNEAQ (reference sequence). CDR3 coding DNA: TGTGCCAGCAGCCTTACAGGGGAGGAGACCCAGTACTTC. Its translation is CASSLTGEETQYF.

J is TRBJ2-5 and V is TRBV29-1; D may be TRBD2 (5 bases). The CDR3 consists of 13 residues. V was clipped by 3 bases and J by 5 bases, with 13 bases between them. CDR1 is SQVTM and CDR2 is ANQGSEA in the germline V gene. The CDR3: CSVEGSRGETQYF. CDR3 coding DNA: TGCAGCGTTGAGGGCAGTCGGGGTGAGACCCAGTACTTC. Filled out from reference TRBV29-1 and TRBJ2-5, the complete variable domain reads SAVISQKPSRDICQRGTSLTIQCQVDSQVTMMFWYRQQPGQSLTLIATANQGSEATYESGFVIDKFPISRPNLTFSTLTVSNMSPEDSSIYLCSVEGSRGETQYFGPGTRLLVL.

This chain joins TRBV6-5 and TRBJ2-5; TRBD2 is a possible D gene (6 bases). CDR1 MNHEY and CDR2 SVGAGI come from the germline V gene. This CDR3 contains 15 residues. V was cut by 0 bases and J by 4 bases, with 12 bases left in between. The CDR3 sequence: CASSYSGMGGETQYF. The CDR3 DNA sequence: TGTGCCAGCAGTTACTCGGGGATGGGGGGAGAGACCCAGTACTTC.

For the CDR3, the DNA is TGTGCCAGCAGCTTAGAGGGCCGGCGGGCTGAAGCTTTCTTT. Amino acid sequence: CASSLEGRRAEAFF. The chain couples TRBV7-2 to TRBJ1-1; D call uncertain. Germline values: CDR1 SGHTA, CDR2 FQGNSA. The V gene lost 1 base and the J gene lost 6 bases, with 12 bases spanning the gap. This CDR3 region has 14 residues.

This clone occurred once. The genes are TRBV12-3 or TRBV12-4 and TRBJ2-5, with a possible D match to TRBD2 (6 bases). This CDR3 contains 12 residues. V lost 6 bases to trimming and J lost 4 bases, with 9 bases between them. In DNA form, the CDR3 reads TGTGCCAGCAGGATGGGGGGAGAGACCCAGTACTTC. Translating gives CASRMGGETQYF.

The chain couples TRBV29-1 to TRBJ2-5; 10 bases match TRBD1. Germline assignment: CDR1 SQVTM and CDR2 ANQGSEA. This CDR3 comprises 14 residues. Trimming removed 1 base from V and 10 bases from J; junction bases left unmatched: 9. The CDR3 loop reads CSVEAFRDRGGQYF. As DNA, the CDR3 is TGCAGCGTTGAAGCATTCCGGGACAGGGGTGGCCAGTACTTC. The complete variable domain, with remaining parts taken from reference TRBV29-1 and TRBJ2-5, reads SAVISQKPSRDICQRGTSLTIQCQVDSQVTMMFWYRQQPGQSLTLIATANQGSEATYESGFVIDKFPISRPNLTFSTLTVSNMSPEDSSIYLCSVEAFRDRGGQYFGPGTRLLVL.

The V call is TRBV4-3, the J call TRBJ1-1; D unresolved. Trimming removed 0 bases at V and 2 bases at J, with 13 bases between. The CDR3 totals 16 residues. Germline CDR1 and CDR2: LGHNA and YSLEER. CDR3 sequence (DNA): TGCGCCAGCAGCCAAGATCGTACAGATAGAAACACTGAAGCTTTCTTT. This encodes CASSQDRTDRNTEAFF.

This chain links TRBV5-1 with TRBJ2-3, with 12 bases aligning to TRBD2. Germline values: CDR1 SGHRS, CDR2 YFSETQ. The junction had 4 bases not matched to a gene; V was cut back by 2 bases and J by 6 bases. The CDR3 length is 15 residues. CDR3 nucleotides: TGCGCCAGCAGCTTACCTAGCGGGGGGGACGATACGCAGTATTTT. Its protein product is CASSLPSGGDDTQYF.

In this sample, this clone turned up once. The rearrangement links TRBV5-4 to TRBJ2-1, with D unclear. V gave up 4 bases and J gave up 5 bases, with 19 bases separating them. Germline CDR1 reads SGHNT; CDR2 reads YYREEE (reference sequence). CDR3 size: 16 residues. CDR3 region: CASSPDSGSGHNEQFF. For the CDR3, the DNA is TGTGCCAGCAGCCCAGATAGTGGATCAGGCCACAATGAGCAGTTCTTC.

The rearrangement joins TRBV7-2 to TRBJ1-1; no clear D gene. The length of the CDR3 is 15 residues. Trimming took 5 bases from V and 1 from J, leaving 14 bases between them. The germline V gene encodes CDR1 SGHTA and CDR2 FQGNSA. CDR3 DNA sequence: TGTGCCAGCAGCCCTGCCGTCGGTGGGAACACTGAAGCTTTCTTT. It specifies CASSPAVGGNTEAFF.

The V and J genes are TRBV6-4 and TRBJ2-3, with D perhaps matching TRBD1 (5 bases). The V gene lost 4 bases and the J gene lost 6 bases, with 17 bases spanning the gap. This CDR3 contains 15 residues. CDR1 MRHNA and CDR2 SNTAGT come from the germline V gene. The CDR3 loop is CASSVDTYRSDTQYF. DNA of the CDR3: TGTGCCAGCAGTGTGGACACATACCGGTCGGATACGCAGTATTTT.

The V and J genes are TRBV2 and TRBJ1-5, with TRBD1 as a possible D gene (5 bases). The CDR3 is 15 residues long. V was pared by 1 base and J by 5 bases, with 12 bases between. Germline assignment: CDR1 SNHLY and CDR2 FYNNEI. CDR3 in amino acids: CASSEGRAGHQPQHF. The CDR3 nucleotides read TGTGCCAGCAGTGAAGGGAGGGCAGGGCATCAGCCCCAGCATTTT.

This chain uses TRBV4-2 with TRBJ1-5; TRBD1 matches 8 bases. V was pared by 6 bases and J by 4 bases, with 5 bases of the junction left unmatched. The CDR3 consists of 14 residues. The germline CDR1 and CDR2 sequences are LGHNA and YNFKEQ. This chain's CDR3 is CASRGQGGNQPQHF. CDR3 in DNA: TGTGCCAGCAGAGGACAGGGAGGGAATCAGCCCCAGCATTTT.

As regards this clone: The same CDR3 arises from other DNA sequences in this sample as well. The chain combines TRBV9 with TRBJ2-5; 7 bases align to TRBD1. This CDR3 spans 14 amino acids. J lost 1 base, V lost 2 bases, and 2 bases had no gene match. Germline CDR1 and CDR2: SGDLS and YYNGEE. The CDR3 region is CASSVGTVQETQYF. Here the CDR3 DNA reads TGTGCCAGCAGCGTGGGGACAGTCCAAGAGACCCAGTACTTC.

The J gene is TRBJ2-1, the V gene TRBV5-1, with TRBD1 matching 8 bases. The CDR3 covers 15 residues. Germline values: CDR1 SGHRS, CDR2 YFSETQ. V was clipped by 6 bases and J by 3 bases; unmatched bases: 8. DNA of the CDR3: TGCGCCAGCACGGCCGGGACAGGCGTCTACAATGAGCAGTTCTTC. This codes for CASTAGTGVYNEQFF.

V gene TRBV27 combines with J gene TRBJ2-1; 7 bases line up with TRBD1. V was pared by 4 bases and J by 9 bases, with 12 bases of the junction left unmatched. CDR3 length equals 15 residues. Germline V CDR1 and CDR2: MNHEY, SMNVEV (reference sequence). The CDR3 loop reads CASSSSAAGGVEQFF. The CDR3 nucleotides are TGTGCCAGCAGTTCCTCCGCGGCAGGGGGAGTTGAGCAGTTCTTC.

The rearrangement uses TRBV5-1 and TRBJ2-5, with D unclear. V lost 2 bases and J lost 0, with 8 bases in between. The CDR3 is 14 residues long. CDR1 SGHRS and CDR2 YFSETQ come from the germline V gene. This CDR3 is CASSFSQYQETQYF. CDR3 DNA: TGCGCCAGCAGCTTTTCCCAGTACCAAGAGACCCAGTACTTC.

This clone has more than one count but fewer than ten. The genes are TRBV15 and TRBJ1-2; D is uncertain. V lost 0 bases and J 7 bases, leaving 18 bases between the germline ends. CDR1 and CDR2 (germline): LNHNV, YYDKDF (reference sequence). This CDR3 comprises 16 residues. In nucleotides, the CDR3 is TGTGCCACCAGCAGAGATTTGATAGGAGGAAGAGGTGGCTACACCTTC. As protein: CATSRDLIGGRGGYTF.

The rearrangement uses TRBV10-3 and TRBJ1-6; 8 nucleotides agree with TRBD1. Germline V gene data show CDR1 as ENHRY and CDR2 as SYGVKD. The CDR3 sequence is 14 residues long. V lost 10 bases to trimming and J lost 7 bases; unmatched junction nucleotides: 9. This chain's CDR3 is CATRRTGQNSPLHF. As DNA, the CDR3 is TGTGCCACCCGACGGACAGGGCAGAATTCACCCCTCCACTTT.

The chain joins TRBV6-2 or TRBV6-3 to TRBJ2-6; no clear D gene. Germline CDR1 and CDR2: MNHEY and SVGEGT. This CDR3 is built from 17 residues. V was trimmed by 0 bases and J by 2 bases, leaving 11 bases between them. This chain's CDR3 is CASSYSPQAPGANVLTF. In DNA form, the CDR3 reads TGTGCCAGCAGTTACTCCCCCCAGGCCCCTGGGGCCAACGTCCTGACTTTC.

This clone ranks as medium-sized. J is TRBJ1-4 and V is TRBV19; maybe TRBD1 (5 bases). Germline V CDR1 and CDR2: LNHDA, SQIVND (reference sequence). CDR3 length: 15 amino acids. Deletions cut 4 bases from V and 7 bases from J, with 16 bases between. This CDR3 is CASSTPVPRGEKLFF. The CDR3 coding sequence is TGTGCCAGTAGTACGCCGGTCCCTAGGGGTGAAAAACTGTTTTTT.